This T cell receptor beta chain appears in the sequencing data of a study of tumor and adjacent non-tumor tissue in lung cancer. Study-level points and caveats: Tumor tissue had significantly higher TCR diversity than normal lung. Higher tumor TCR diversity was associated with shorter survival. Normal lung showed higher cumulative top 100 clone frequency than tumor.

The library came from three nested PCR rounds adapted from ARM-PCR protocols. TCRdb re-called the multiplex PCR reads with MiXCR, one entry per CDR3 protein. The sample has 90,000 to 100,000 distinct CDR3 sequences, approximately 80% seen once. The CDR3 length is 13 residues. Per the germline V gene, CDR1 is GTSNPN and CDR2 is SVGIG (reference sequence). RNA was extracted from bulk tissue without any cell sorting. This non-tumor lung sample came from over 3 cm beyond the tumor edge. This clonotype was picked up one time. The antigen is undetermined. It is likely a read error, because the conserved phenylalanine at the end of the CDR3 is missing.

The sequence derives from a man in his 60s with small cell lung cancer. Sequencing was carried out using distant non-tumor lung tissue. V and J are TRBV30 and TRBJ2-3; D might be TRBD1 (5 bases). The CDR3 nucleotides read TGTGCCTGGAGTGAAGGGGCAACAGATACACAGTATTTG. It codes for CAWSEGATDTQYL.